The 27 T cell receptor beta chains below come from one sample, sequenced in a study of T cell responses to AZD1222 COVID-19 vaccine. Assay used: immunoSEQ multiplex PCR; TCRdb lists only in-frame clones, some missing. The sample lists about 160,000 clones; about nine tenths were seen once. The sequences come from peripheral blood, collected on day 0 of AZD1222 vaccination. The source of these receptors is an adult in good health.

The CDR3 region has the DNA TGTGCCAGCAGCTCCGGAGCCCTACCCCATGCTTTCTTT. Translating gives CASSSGALPHAFF. The rearrangement joins TRBV5-4 to TRBJ1-1, with D unresolved. CDR1 is SGHNT and CDR2 is YYREEE in the germline V gene (reference sequence). Trimming pared 3 bases from V and 11 bases from J, leaving 17 bases between. This CDR3 spans 13 amino acids.

This sequence joins TRBV24-1 and TRBJ2-1; TRBD2 matches 12 bases. This CDR3 is built from 17 residues. After removal of 4 bases from V and 8 bases from J, the junction contained 11 bases not matched to a gene. Germline assignment: CDR1 KGHDR and CDR2 SFDVKD. The CDR3 is CATSEPGLAGPTDEQFF. The CDR3 region has the DNA TGTGCCACCAGTGAACCGGGACTAGCGGGCCCCACGGATGAGCAGTTCTTC.

This clone was recorded only once. J is TRBJ1-4 and V is TRBV6-2 or TRBV6-3, with D unclear. Trimming took off 4 bases at V and 0 bases at J, with 12 bases between the two ends. Germline V gene sequence: CDR1 MNHEY, CDR2 SVGEGT. The CDR3 has 16 residues. This chain's CDR3 is CASSSPDGATNEKLFF. Written as DNA, the CDR3 is TGTGCCAGCAGTTCCCCCGACGGGGCAACTAATGAAAAACTGTTTTTT.

The genes are TRBV28 and TRBJ1-4, with D unclear. The germline CDR1 and CDR2 sequences are MDHEN and SYDVKM. V was pared by 6 bases and J by 11 bases, with 10 bases between. The CDR3 contains 11 residues. In DNA, the CDR3 is TGTGCCAGCAGGGCGAGTGGGAAACTGTTTTTT. Translating it yields CASRASGKLFF.

The chain recombines TRBV9 with TRBJ2-3, with TRBD2 as a possible D gene (6 bases). The V end was cut by 8 bases, the J end by 2 bases, with 12 bases between. Germline assignment: CDR1 SGDLS and CDR2 YYNGEE. The length of the CDR3 is 13 residues. CDR3: CASTGGSTDTQYF. CDR3 bases: TGTGCCAGTACCGGGGGATCCACAGATACGCAGTATTTT.

The table lists this clone with a count of one. The chain recombines TRBV6-1 with TRBJ1-6; 7 nucleotides agree with TRBD1. Unmatched junction bases numbered 8, after V lost 0 bases and J lost 0 bases. Germline assignment: CDR1 MNHNS and CDR2 SASEGT. This CDR3 contains 19 residues. The CDR3 spells CASSEAVGQGVSYNSPLHF. The CDR3, as DNA: TGTGCCAGCAGTGAAGCGGTGGGTCAGGGGGTCTCCTATAATTCACCCCTCCACTTT.

The CDR3 is CAWNRGGPDTQYF. The CDR3 DNA sequence: TGTGCCTGGAATCGGGGGGGGCCAGATACGCAGTATTTT. The chain is built from TRBV30 and TRBJ2-3; 8 nucleotides agree with TRBD2. Unmatched junction bases numbered 4, after V lost 4 bases and J lost 4 bases. The germline V gene has CDR1 GTSNPN and CDR2 SVGIG (reference sequence). The CDR3 length is 13 residues.

The chain links TRBV10-1 to TRBJ1-5; D uncertain. CDR3 length equals 13 residues. V was pared by 3 bases and J by 4 bases, with 7 bases between. The germline V gene has CDR1 WNHNN and CDR2 SYGVQD (reference sequence). Here the CDR3 reads CASSEGRNQPQHF. In DNA, the CDR3 is TGCGCCAGCAGTGAAGGGAGAAATCAGCCCCAGCATTTT.

V and J are TRBV5-4 and TRBJ2-1, with TRBD2 matching over 8 bases. Germline-derived CDR1 and CDR2 are SGHNT and YYREEE (reference sequence). The trim removed 4 bases at V and 9 bases at J, leaving 6 bases unmatched. The CDR3 consists of 13 residues. CDR3 bases: TGTGCCAGCAGCACGGGACTAGTGGGTGAGCAGTTCTTC. This encodes CASSTGLVGEQFF.

This chain uses TRBV19 with TRBJ1-1, with D unresolved. In germline, CDR1 is LNHDA, CDR2 SQIVND (reference sequence). This CDR3 region has 15 residues. The V gene lost 6 bases and the J gene lost 1 base, with 15 bases spanning the gap. The CDR3 loop is CASRRVTTENTEAFF. The CDR3 region has the DNA TGTGCCAGTAGGAGAGTAACAACCGAGAACACTGAAGCTTTCTTT.

The chain links TRBV5-1 to TRBJ1-4; 7 bases are a match to TRBD1. CDR3 length equals 15 residues. Germline V gene sequence: CDR1 SGHRS, CDR2 YFSETQ. The trim removed 4 bases at V and 8 bases at J, leaving 11 bases unmatched. The CDR3 sequence: CASSNRGNSEEKLFF. The CDR3 coding sequence is TGCGCCAGCAGCAACAGGGGAAATTCAGAAGAAAAACTGTTTTTT.

This sequence joins TRBV30 and TRBJ1-5; 8 nucleotides agree with TRBD1. Germline values: CDR1 GTSNPN, CDR2 SVGIG (reference sequence). V lost 6 bases to trimming and J lost 7 bases; unmatched junction nucleotides: 8. The CDR3 has 13 amino acids. The CDR3 region is CACAGGAAQPQHF. CDR3 coding DNA: TGTGCCTGTGCAGGGGGCGCAGCCCAGCCCCAGCATTTT.

The CDR3 DNA reads as TGTGCCAGCAGCGTAGACGGGACCCTAGTTTACACCGGGGAGCTGTTTTTT. It specifies CASSVDGTLVYTGELFF. The rearrangement joins TRBV9 to TRBJ2-2; the D gene could be TRBD1 or TRBD2 (5 bases each). Between the trimmed V and J ends, which lost 0 bases and 3 bases, there was a span of 15 bases. The CDR3 extends over 17 amino acids. Germline lookup yields CDR1 SGDLS and CDR2 YYNGEE.

This chain joins TRBV5-4 and TRBJ1-5, with D maybe TRBD1 (6 bases). V was shortened by 0 bases and J by 3 bases, with 10 bases between the two germline ends. The germline CDR1 and CDR2 sequences are SGHNT and YYREEE (reference sequence). This CDR3 region has 15 residues. DNA of the CDR3: TGTGCCAGCAGCTTGGGTGGACAGATCAATCAGCCCCAGCATTTT. Its protein product is CASSLGGQINQPQHF.

This rearrangement joins TRBV7-8 to TRBJ2-3, with TRBD1 identical over 9 bases. CDR3 length: 16 residues. In germline, CDR1 is SGHVS, CDR2 FQNEAQ. Trimming removed 1 base from V and 4 bases from J; junction bases left unmatched: 6. CDR3 nucleotide sequence: TGTGCCAGCAGCTTAGGAACAGGGGGCGCGGCAGATACGCAGTATTTT. Protein sequence: CASSLGTGGAADTQYF.

The chain combines TRBV27 with TRBJ2-2; D is possibly TRBD1 (7 bases). Trimming shortened V by 6 bases and J by 4 bases, and 15 bases separated the two germline ends. Germline values: CDR1 MNHEY, CDR2 SMNVEV (reference sequence). The CDR3 runs 15 residues. The chain's CDR3 is CASRRRGQVTGELFF. Here the CDR3 DNA reads TGTGCCAGCAGGAGGAGGGGGCAGGTCACCGGGGAGCTGTTTTTT.

The chain recombines TRBV9 with TRBJ1-1; D gene ambiguous. This CDR3 region has 14 residues. Germline V CDR1 and CDR2: SGDLS, YYNGEE. V was pared by 6 bases and J by 0 bases, with 12 bases between. The CDR3 region is CASTAGGVNTEAFF. CDR3 nucleotide sequence: TGTGCCAGCACCGCCGGAGGAGTGAACACTGAAGCTTTCTTT.

V gene TRBV15 combines with J gene TRBJ1-4, with a tentative D call TRBD1 (5 bases). V lost 0 bases to trimming and J lost 8 bases, with 10 bases between them. Germline assignment: CDR1 LNHNV and CDR2 YYDKDF (reference sequence). CDR3 size: 14 residues. CDR3 DNA: TGTGCCACCAGCAGAGATGTCCAGGGAGAAAAACTGTTTTTT. Amino acid sequence: CATSRDVQGEKLFF.

The chain uses TRBV6-2 or TRBV6-3 and TRBJ2-1; TRBD2 is a possible D gene (5 bases). V lost 4 bases, J lost 9 bases, and 13 bases lay in between. Germline CDR1 MNHEY, CDR2 SVGEGT. The CDR3 sequence is 13 residues long. DNA for the CDR3: TGTGCCAGCAGTTCCCGCCCTAGCAGTGAGCAGTTCTTC. This codes for CASSSRPSSEQFF.

The J gene is TRBJ1-6, the V gene TRBV27, with 11 positions matching TRBD1. Losses at the gene ends were 5 bases for V and 10 bases for J; bases not matched to a gene: 4. The germline gives CDR1 MNHEY, CDR2 SMNVEV (reference sequence). The CDR3 covers 14 residues. The CDR3 DNA follows: TGTGCCAGCAGTCCCGGGACAGGGGGATCACCCCTCCACTTT. Protein product: CASSPGTGGSPLHF.

The chain has TRBV7-2 and TRBJ2-3; D may match TRBD1 or TRBD2 (6 bases each). Per germline, CDR1 SGHTA and CDR2 FQGNSA. With 3 bases removed from V and 6 bases from J, the gap between germline ends came to 16 bases. This CDR3 spans 15 amino acids. The CDR3 protein is CASSFTPGGGDTQYF. CDR3 nucleotide sequence: TGTGCCAGCAGCTTCACCCCCGGGGGCGGGGATACGCAGTATTTT.

V is TRBV30 and J is TRBJ1-2, with D possibly TRBD1 on 5 matching bases. The germline gives CDR1 GTSNPN, CDR2 SVGIG (reference sequence). The CDR3 sequence is 12 residues long. V lost 4 bases and J 4 bases, leaving 10 bases between the germline ends. The DNA for the CDR3 is TGTGCCTGGAACCAGGGAAGCTATGGCTACACCTTC. Residues: CAWNQGSYGYTF.

This clone was picked up one time. The chain recombines TRBV7-2 with TRBJ1-2; TRBD1 aligns across 8 bases. This CDR3 region has 16 residues. Trimming removed 2 bases from V and 8 bases from J; junction bases left unmatched: 13. Germline-derived CDR1 and CDR2 are SGHTA and FQGNSA. CDR3 amino acids: CASSLYPGGGEGGYTF. Written as DNA, the CDR3 is TGTGCCAGCAGCTTATATCCAGGGGGCGGGGAGGGAGGCTACACCTTC.

The CDR3 DNA is TGTGCCAGCAGCCGTATGGCGAATGAAAAACTGTTTTTT. Amino acid sequence: CASSRMANEKLFF. This chain links TRBV28 with TRBJ1-4; no clear D gene. The CDR3 has 13 residues. Per germline, CDR1 MDHEN and CDR2 SYDVKM. The ends were cut back, 6 bases at V and 5 bases at J, with 10 bases in the middle.

The chain combines TRBV6-6 with TRBJ1-2; 8 positions agree with TRBD1. Trimming took 6 bases from V and 13 from J; bases not matched to a gene: 10. CDR3 size: 12 residues. Germline V gene data show CDR1 as MNHNY and CDR2 as SVGAGI (reference sequence). CDR3 nucleotides: TGTGCCAGCAGGTCCGGGACAGGTCTCTTCACCTTC. It codes for CASRSGTGLFTF.

The CDR3 region has the DNA TGTGCCAGCAGCCCCTCCCGACTAGTAGAGCAGTTCTTC. It encodes CASSPSRLVEQFF. The chain couples TRBV11-3 to TRBJ2-1, with D tentatively TRBD2 (6 bases). The germline gives CDR1 SGHNT, CDR2 YENEEA. The CDR3 runs 13 residues. V was pared by 5 bases and J by 10 bases, with 15 bases between.

The rearrangement uses TRBV30 and TRBJ1-1; 8 bases are shared with TRBD1. J lost 3 bases, V lost 7 bases, and 4 bases had no gene match. The CDR3 is 12 amino acids. The V gene's germline CDR1 is GTSNPN and CDR2 SVGIG (reference sequence). The CDR3 protein is CAYRGVDTEAFF. DNA for the CDR3: TGTGCCTACAGGGGGGTGGACACTGAAGCTTTCTTT.